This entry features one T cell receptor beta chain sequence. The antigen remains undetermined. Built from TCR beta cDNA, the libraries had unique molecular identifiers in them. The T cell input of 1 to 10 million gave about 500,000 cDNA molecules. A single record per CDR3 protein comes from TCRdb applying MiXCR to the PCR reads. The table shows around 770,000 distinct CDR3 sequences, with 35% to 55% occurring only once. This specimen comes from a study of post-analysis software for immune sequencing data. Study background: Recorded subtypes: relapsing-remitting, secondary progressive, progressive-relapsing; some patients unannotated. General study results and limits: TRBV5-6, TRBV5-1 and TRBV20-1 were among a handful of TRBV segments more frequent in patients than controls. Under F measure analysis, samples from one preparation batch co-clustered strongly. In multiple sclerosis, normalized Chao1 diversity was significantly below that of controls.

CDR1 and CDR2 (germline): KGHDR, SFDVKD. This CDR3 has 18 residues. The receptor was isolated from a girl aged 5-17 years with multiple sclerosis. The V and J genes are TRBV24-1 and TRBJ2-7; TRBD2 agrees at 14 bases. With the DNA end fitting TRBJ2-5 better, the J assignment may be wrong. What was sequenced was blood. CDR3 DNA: TGTGCCACCAGCGCCACCGGGACTAGCGGGAGATCGGGTGAGACCCAGTACTTC. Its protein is CATSATGTSGRSGETQYF.